A selection of T cell receptor beta chains follows, all from one sample in a study of Ad26.COV2.S vaccination and SARS-CoV-2 variants. The assay was immunoSEQ multiplex PCR, and TCRdb's table has in-frame clones only and misses some. The table has 380,000 or so clones, roughly four fifths seen once. Sequenced material: peripheral blood, taken in a trial of Ad26.COV2.S vaccine versus placebo. Receptors originate from a person between 18 and 65 years old who received the Ad26.COV2.S COVID-19 vaccine or a placebo. CDR3s include the opening cysteine and the closing phenylalanine or tryptophan. Fields, in order: J gene, CDR3 length, D gene, V gene, clone size, CDR3 DNA, CDR3 protein. A D gene is named only where the DNA matches it firmly. Part of the rows lack a size; the others show once, few, many or a class for expanded clones.

J: TRBJ2-2
length: 17
D: NA
V: TRBV5-1
size: NA
DNA: TGCGCCAGCAGCTTGGCCATGGACTCCAAGAACACCGGGGAGCTGTTTTTT
CDR3: CASSLAMDSKNTGELFF

J: TRBJ1-1
length: 17
D: TRBD1
V: TRBV4-2
size: once
DNA: TGTGCCAGCAGCCAAGTCGGCGGGGGACAGATGAACACTGAAGCTTTCTTT
CDR3: CASSQVGGGQMNTEAFF

J: TRBJ1-5
length: 16
D: TRBD1
V: TRBV5-1
size: NA
DNA: TGCGCCAGCAGCCCCCAAAGGACAGGGTGCAATCAGCCCCAGCATTTT
CDR3: CASSPQRTGCNQPQHF

J: TRBJ1-2
length: 14
D: TRBD1
V: TRBV5-4
size: NA
DNA: TGTGCCAGCAGCCAAGGTACAGGGGGCCGTGGCTACACCTTC
CDR3: CASSQGTGGRGYTF

J: TRBJ2-1
length: 11
D: NA
V: TRBV7-6
size: once
DNA: TGTGCCAGCAGCTTAAGTGGTGAGCAGTTCTTC
CDR3: CASSLSGEQFF

J: TRBJ2-2
length: 11
D: NA
V: TRBV12-3/TRBV12-4
size: NA
DNA: TGTGCCAGCAGGCGAACCGGGGAGCTGTTTTTT
CDR3: CASRRTGELFF

J: TRBJ2-5
length: 17
D: TRBD2
V: TRBV7-8
size: NA
DNA: TGTGCCAGCAGCCTCAGACTAGCGGGGGGACTCCAAGAGACCCAGTACTTC
CDR3: CASSLRLAGGLQETQYF

J: TRBJ1-1
length: 12
D: NA
V: TRBV14
size: NA
DNA: TGTGCCAGCAGCCAATCGTACACTGAAGCTTTCTTT
CDR3: CASSQSYTEAFF

J: TRBJ1-1
length: 12
D: NA
V: TRBV30
size: NA
DNA: TGTGCCTGGAGCCCTGATCGGAGGAAAGCTTTCTTT
CDR3: CAWSPDRRKAFF

J: TRBJ2-7
length: 13
D: NA
V: TRBV6-5
size: NA
DNA: TGTGCCAGCAGCAGCGGTCTCCCCTACGAGCAGTACTTC
CDR3: CASSSGLPYEQYF

J: TRBJ1-5
length: 14
D: NA
V: TRBV6-5
size: NA
DNA: TGTGCCAGCAGCCCCCACAGGGTCAATCAGCCCCAGCATTTT
CDR3: CASSPHRVNQPQHF

J: TRBJ2-1
length: 17
D: NA
V: TRBV7-8
size: once
DNA: TGTGCCAGCAGCTTAGGTTATCTAAAGAGCTCCTACAATGAGCAGTTCTTC
CDR3: CASSLGYLKSSYNEQFF

J: TRBJ1-1
length: 12
D: NA
V: TRBV19
size: NA
DNA: TGTGCCAGCCGGATCGGGGACACTGAAGCTTTCTTT
CDR3: CASRIGDTEAFF

J: TRBJ2-3
length: 9
D: NA
V: TRBV7-9
size: NA
DNA: TGTGCCAGCCCCACGGAGGCGTATTTT
CDR3: CASPTEAYF

J: TRBJ2-7
length: 14
D: NA
V: TRBV3-1/TRBV3-2
size: NA
DNA: TGTGCCAGCAGCCAAGGTGGACTAAGCTACGAGCAGTACTTC
CDR3: CASSQGGLSYEQYF

J: TRBJ2-5
length: 14
D: NA
V: TRBV6-2/TRBV6-3
size: NA
DNA: TGTGCCAGCAGTTACAGGGGGGTTGGAGAGACCCAGTACTTC
CDR3: CASSYRGVGETQYF

J: TRBJ2-3
length: 17
D: TRBD2
V: TRBV7-8
size: NA
DNA: TGTGCCAGCAGCTTAAATAGGCTAGCGGGGAGGACAGATACGCAGTATTTT
CDR3: CASSLNRLAGRTDTQYF

J: TRBJ1-2
length: 15
D: TRBD1
V: TRBV7-2
size: NA
DNA: TGTGCCAGCAGCTTAGAAGGGGACAGGGGACGCGGCTACACCTTC
CDR3: CASSLEGDRGRGYTF

J: TRBJ2-7
length: 17
D: NA
V: TRBV14
size: NA
DNA: TGTGCCAGCAGCCGCCTACTTACAGGGTGGGTTACCTACGAGCAGTACTTC
CDR3: CASSRLLTGWVTYEQYF

J: TRBJ1-2
length: 14
D: NA
V: TRBV19
size: NA
DNA: TGTGCCAGTAGTGTGACCACAACTTCGGGGGGCTACACCTTC
CDR3: CASSVTTTSGGYTF

J: TRBJ1-2
length: 16
D: NA
V: TRBV13
size: NA
DNA: TGTGCCAGCAGCTTCCGGGGACCCTCTTCTAACTATGGCTACACCTTC
CDR3: CASSFRGPSSNYGYTF

J: TRBJ2-7
length: 13
D: NA
V: TRBV7-9
size: once
DNA: TGTGCCAGCAGCTTGCTAGGGTCCTACGAGCAGTACTTC
CDR3: CASSLLGSYEQYF

J: TRBJ1-6
length: 17
D: TRBD1
V: TRBV12-5
size: few
DNA: TGTGCTAGTGGTTTCTCCCAGGGGGTGGGGTATAATTCACCCCTCCACTTT
CDR3: CASGFSQGVGYNSPLHF

J: TRBJ1-2
length: 13
D: NA
V: TRBV19
size: NA
DNA: TGTGCCAGTAGTAGAGGACAAGGCACAATGGGCACCTTC
CDR3: CASSRGQGTMGTF

J: TRBJ1-2
length: 14
D: TRBD1
V: TRBV7-2
size: once
DNA: TGTGCCAGCAAAACTACAGGGGGTAACTATGGCTACACCTTC
CDR3: CASKTTGGNYGYTF

J: TRBJ2-1
length: 17
D: NA
V: TRBV19
size: NA
DNA: TGTGCCAGTAGTACTATGACTAGTCCTACGAAATACAATGAGCAGTTCTTC
CDR3: CASSTMTSPTKYNEQFF

J: TRBJ1-4
length: 13
D: NA
V: TRBV7-3
size: NA
DNA: TGTGCCAGCAGCTTAACGAGTAGACATAAACTGTTTTTT
CDR3: CASSLTSRHKLFF

J: TRBJ2-7
length: 16
D: NA
V: TRBV4-1
size: NA
DNA: TGCGCCAGCAGCCAGGTTGACCTAGTATCGGCGGGCGAGCAGTACTTC
CDR3: CASSQVDLVSAGEQYF

J: TRBJ1-5
length: 18
D: TRBD1
V: TRBV5-5
size: once
DNA: TGTGCCAGCAGCTTGGCCGGGACAGGGCTTGAAACTAATCAGCCCCAGCATTTT
CDR3: CASSLAGTGLETNQPQHF

J: TRBJ2-1
length: 16
D: TRBD2
V: TRBV6-6
size: NA
DNA: TGTGCCAGCAGGACTAGCGGGAAGGGTTCATCGAATGAGCAGTTCTTC
CDR3: CASRTSGKGSSNEQFF

J: TRBJ2-5
length: 14
D: NA
V: TRBV9
size: NA
DNA: TGTGCCAGCAGCGTACGAGGGGGGAGAGAGACCCAGTACTTC
CDR3: CASSVRGGRETQYF

J: TRBJ2-2
length: 15
D: TRBD2
V: TRBV7-2
size: NA
DNA: TGTGCCAGCAGCCCGCGGGGGGGAAACACCGGGGAGCTGTTTTTT
CDR3: CASSPRGGNTGELFF

J: TRBJ1-3
length: 17
D: TRBD1
V: TRBV9
size: NA
DNA: TGTGCCAGCAGCGTGGGGACAGGGTCGGCCCGTGGAAACACCATATATTTT
CDR3: CASSVGTGSARGNTIYF

J: TRBJ2-7
length: 13
D: NA
V: TRBV27
size: NA
DNA: TGTGCCAGCAGTTTTCGTTACCGCTACGAGCAGTACTTC
CDR3: CASSFRYRYEQYF

J: TRBJ1-2
length: 15
D: NA
V: TRBV4-1
size: NA
DNA: TGCGCCAGCAGCGTACCTGGGAAAGCTAACTATGGCTACACCTTC
CDR3: CASSVPGKANYGYTF

J: TRBJ1-3
length: 15
D: NA
V: TRBV9
size: once
DNA: TGTGCCAGCAGCGTAGGGGTAACCGATGGAAACACCATATATTTT
CDR3: CASSVGVTDGNTIYF

J: TRBJ1-4
length: 15
D: NA
V: TRBV3-1/TRBV3-2
size: NA
DNA: TGTGCCAGCAGCCAGCCGGGGGGCTTAGGTGAAAAACTGTTTTTT
CDR3: CASSQPGGLGEKLFF

J: TRBJ1-2
length: 13
D: NA
V: TRBV20-1
size: NA
DNA: TGCAGTGCTAGTTTGAGGACGCTGTATGGCTACACCTTC
CDR3: CSASLRTLYGYTF

J: TRBJ2-2
length: 14
D: NA
V: TRBV7-8
size: few
DNA: TGTGCCAGCCCAAGAGGGTGGTTGGTCGGGGAGCTGTTTTTT
CDR3: CASPRGWLVGELFF

J: TRBJ2-2
length: 16
D: TRBD1
V: TRBV5-4
size: NA
DNA: TGTGCCAGCAGCTCTCCGGGACAGGGGACCTCCGGGGAGCTGTTTTTT
CDR3: CASSSPGQGTSGELFF

J: TRBJ2-3
length: 15
D: TRBD2
V: TRBV5-4
size: NA
DNA: TGTGCCAGCTGGAGAAGCGGGAGGCCGTCAGATACGCAGTATTTT
CDR3: CASWRSGRPSDTQYF

J: TRBJ2-5
length: 14
D: NA
V: TRBV19
size: NA
DNA: TGTGCCAGTAGCCCCCGGGGGAGAGGGGAGACCCAGTACTTC
CDR3: CASSPRGRGETQYF

J: TRBJ2-3
length: 16
D: TRBD2
V: TRBV9
size: NA
DNA: TGTGCCAGCAGCGTAGAAAGACTGGGGGGGACAGATACGCAGTATTTT
CDR3: CASSVERLGGTDTQYF

J: TRBJ1-6
length: 15
D: TRBD1
V: TRBV27
size: NA
DNA: TGTGCCAGCAGCTGGGACAAGGGGGCAAGTTCACCCCTCCACTTT
CDR3: CASSWDKGASSPLHF

J: TRBJ1-3
length: 17
D: TRBD1
V: TRBV7-8
size: few
DNA: TGTGCCAGCAGCCCAGGCTACAGGGGAACAGATGGAAACACCATATATTTT
CDR3: CASSPGYRGTDGNTIYF

J: TRBJ2-2
length: 16
D: TRBD2
V: TRBV7-8
size: NA
DNA: TGTGCCAGCAGCCCAGGACTAGCGGGGGGGACCGGGGAGCTGTTTTTT
CDR3: CASSPGLAGGTGELFF

J: TRBJ2-1
length: 15
D: NA
V: TRBV7-3
size: NA
DNA: TGTGCCAGCAGCCCTTCTTCCTTGACTAGTGGTGAGCAGTTCTTC
CDR3: CASSPSSLTSGEQFF

J: TRBJ2-2
length: 15
D: NA
V: TRBV21-1
size: NA
DNA: TGTGCCCGCCATCATCTACTAGCGAACACCGGGGAGCTGTTTTTT
CDR3: CARHHLLANTGELFF

J: TRBJ1-2
length: 15
D: TRBD1
V: TRBV7-9
size: NA
DNA: TGTGCCAGCAGCTTACAAACAGGGGCCAGATCTGGCTACACCTTC
CDR3: CASSLQTGARSGYTF